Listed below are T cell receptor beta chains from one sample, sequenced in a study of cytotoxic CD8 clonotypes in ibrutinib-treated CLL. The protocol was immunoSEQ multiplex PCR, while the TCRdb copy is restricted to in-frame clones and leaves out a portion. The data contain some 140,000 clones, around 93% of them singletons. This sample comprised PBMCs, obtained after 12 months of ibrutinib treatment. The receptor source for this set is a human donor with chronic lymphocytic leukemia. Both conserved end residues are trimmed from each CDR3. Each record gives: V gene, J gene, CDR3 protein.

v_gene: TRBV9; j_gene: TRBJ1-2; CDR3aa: ASSVEGGGYT
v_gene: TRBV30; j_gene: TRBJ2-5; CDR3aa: AWSVGAAGAQETQY
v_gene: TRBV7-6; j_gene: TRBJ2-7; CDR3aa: ASSLARRELAYEQY
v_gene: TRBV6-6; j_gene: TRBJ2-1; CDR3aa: ASSYDVTSASYEQF
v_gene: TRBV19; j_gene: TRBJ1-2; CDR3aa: ASSTPQGANYGYT
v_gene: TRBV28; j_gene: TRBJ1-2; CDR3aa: ASRGGYGYT
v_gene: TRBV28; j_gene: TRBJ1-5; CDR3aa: ASSPPHSGDRPQH
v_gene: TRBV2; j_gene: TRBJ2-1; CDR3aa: ASSVDRLLQF
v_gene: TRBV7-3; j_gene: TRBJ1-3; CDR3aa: ASSPRPGYGNTIY
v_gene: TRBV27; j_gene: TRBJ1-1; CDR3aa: ASSLYLRDTEAF
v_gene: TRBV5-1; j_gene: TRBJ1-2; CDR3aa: ASGTATTNYGYT
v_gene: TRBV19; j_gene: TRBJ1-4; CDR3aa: ASSINTAGNEKLF
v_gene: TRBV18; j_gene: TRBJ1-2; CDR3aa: ASSPDSEYGYT
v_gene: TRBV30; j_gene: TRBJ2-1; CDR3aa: AWSESGRGFEQF
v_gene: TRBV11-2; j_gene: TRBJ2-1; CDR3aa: ASSLQEYNEQF
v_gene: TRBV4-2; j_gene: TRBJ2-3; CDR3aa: ASSQESIGLAGRTQY
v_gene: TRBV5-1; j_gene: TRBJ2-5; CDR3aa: ASSLLQGEETQY
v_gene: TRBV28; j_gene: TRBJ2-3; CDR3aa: ASSSGQAGDTQY
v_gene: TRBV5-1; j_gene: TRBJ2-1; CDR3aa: ASSFSGSFNEQF
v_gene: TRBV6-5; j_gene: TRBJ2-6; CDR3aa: ASSYNSGANVLT
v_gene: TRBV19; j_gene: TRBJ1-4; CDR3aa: ASRDRGTWLANEKLF
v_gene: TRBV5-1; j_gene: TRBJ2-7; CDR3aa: ASSPTTGGDEQY
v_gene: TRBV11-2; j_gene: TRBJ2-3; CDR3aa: ASSWTAPRADTQY
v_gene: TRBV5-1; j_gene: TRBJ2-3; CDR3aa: ASTSDPTTDTQY
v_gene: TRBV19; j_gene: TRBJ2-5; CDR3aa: ASSPRQLETQY
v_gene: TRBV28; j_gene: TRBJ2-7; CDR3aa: ASSYPGQSSYEQY
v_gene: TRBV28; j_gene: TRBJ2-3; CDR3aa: ASSFRSGSPSTDTQY
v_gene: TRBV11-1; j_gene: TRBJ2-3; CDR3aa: ASSLGQGADTQY
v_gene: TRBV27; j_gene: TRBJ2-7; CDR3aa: ASSPYSLGSSYEQY
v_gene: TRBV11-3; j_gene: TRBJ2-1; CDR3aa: ASSSAGLTNEQF
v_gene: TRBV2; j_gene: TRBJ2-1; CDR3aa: ASSAAGGGINEQF
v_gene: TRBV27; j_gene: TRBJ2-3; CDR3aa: ASSGRGTDTQY
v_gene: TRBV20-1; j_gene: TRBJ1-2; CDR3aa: SPVPPDGYT
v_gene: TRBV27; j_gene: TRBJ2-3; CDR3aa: AIRRTPSGADTQY
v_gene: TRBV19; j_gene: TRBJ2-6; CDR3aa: ASSIGQSGANVLT
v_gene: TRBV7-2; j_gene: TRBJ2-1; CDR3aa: ASSSGGSSYNEQF
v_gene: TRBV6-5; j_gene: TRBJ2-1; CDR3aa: ASGGAGGSREEF
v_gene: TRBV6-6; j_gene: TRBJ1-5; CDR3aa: ASRTGAGSNQPQH
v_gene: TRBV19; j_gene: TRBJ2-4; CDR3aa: ASSTNRAIQY
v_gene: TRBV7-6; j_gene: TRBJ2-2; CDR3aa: ASSLALAGGVMNTGELF
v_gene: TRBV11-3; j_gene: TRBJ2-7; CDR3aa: ASSFNYEQY
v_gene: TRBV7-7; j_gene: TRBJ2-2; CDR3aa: ASSLAGGTGELF
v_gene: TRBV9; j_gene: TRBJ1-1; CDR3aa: ASSVGGLTEAF
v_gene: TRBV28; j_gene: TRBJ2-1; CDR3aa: ASRYPGQGYNEQF
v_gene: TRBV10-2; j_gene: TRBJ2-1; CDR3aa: ASSEQGALNEQF
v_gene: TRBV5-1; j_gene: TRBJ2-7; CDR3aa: ATRAGESSYEQY
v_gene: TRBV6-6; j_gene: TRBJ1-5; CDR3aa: ASSYSGQGNQPQH
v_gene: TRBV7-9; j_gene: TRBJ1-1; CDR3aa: ASSAGRTEAF
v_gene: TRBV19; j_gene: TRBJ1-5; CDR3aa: ASSIMGWPQH
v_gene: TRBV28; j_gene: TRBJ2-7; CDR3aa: ASTPADKPSYEQY
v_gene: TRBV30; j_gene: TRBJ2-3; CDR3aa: AWGVDGLTDTQY
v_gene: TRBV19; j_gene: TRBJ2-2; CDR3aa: ASKSSGELF
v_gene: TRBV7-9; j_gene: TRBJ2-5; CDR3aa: ASTRLETQY
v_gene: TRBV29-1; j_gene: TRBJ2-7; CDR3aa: SVELADYEQY
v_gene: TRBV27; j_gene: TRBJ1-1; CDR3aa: ASSRTIGNTEAF